The rows below give T cell receptor beta chains drawn from one sample of a study of blood T cell repertoires in COVID-19. The repertoire was sequenced with immunoSEQ multiplex PCR; TCRdb's copy has only in-frame clones and lacks some. The repertoire holds 300,000 to 350,000 clones, with over 70% as singletons. The sequenced sample was PBMCs or T cells enriched from blood (not recorded which). The receptors derive from a man aged 25 to 40 who had recovered from COVID-19. Each CDR3 is given with its conserved first and last residue. The order of the fields is J gene, V gene, clone size, D gene, CDR3 DNA, CDR3 protein. A D gene is named only where the DNA matches it firmly. For some rows the clone size is stated as once, few or many, or as a class when expanded; others skip it.

J: TRBJ2-7; V: TRBV18; size: few; D: NA; DNA: TGTGCCAGCTCACCCGGGACAAAGGAGCAGTACTTC; CDR3: CASSPGTKEQYF
J: TRBJ2-1; V: TRBV27; size: NA; D: TRBD2; DNA: TGTGCCAGCTCGACTAGCGGGGGAAGAAATGAGCAGTTCTTC; CDR3: CASSTSGGRNEQFF
J: TRBJ1-5; V: TRBV28; size: NA; D: NA; DNA: TGTGCCGCCCTGTCCCGGGGTCAGCCCCAGCATTTT; CDR3: CAALSRGQPQHF
J: TRBJ1-1; V: TRBV5-1; size: NA; D: NA; DNA: TGCGCCAGCAGCTTGGAAGTTGTCGGGGGGAACACTGAAGCTTTCTTT; CDR3: CASSLEVVGGNTEAFF
J: TRBJ1-6; V: TRBV19; size: NA; D: NA; DNA: TGTGCCAGTAGTATAGACCCAGGGGTTATGGGTTCACCCCTCCACTTT; CDR3: CASSIDPGVMGSPLHF
J: TRBJ1-1; V: TRBV7-2; size: NA; D: NA; DNA: TGTGCCAGCAGCTTATACAGCGGTACGAACACTGAAGCTTTCTTT; CDR3: CASSLYSGTNTEAFF
J: TRBJ2-5; V: TRBV29-1; size: NA; D: TRBD2; DNA: TGCAGCGCAGTAGCGGGGGGGAGTGAGACCCAGTACTTC; CDR3: CSAVAGGSETQYF
J: TRBJ2-1; V: TRBV4-2; size: NA; D: NA; DNA: TGTGCCAGCAGCCCCCTCCTGACGGGAAATGAGCAGTTCTTC; CDR3: CASSPLLTGNEQFF
J: TRBJ2-1; V: TRBV5-1; size: NA; D: NA; DNA: TGCGCCAGCAGCCTGAGGTCTTTCGGTCACAATGAGCAGTTCTTC; CDR3: CASSLRSFGHNEQFF
J: TRBJ2-7; V: TRBV11-2; size: once; D: NA; DNA: TGTGCCAGCAGCTTACTGTCTACGAAGTGGGAGCAGTACTTC; CDR3: CASSLLSTKWEQYF
J: TRBJ1-2; V: TRBV28; size: NA; D: NA; DNA: TGTGCCAGCAGTTTACTAGCGGCGGCAGTTTCTCACTATGGCTACACCTTC; CDR3: CASSLLAAAVSHYGYTF
J: TRBJ1-2; V: TRBV13; size: few; D: NA; DNA: TGTGCCAGCAGCTTAGCGGGGAGTAACTATGGCTACACCTTC; CDR3: CASSLAGSNYGYTF
J: TRBJ1-5; V: TRBV28; size: NA; D: NA; DNA: TGTGCCAGCAGGGGAACAGGGTATAGCAATCAGCCCCAGCATTTT; CDR3: CASRGTGYSNQPQHF
J: TRBJ2-1; V: TRBV7-9; size: NA; D: TRBD2; DNA: TGTGCCAGCAGCCCCGGACTAGCGGGGCCCTACAATGAGCAGTTCTTC; CDR3: CASSPGLAGPYNEQFF
J: TRBJ1-6; V: TRBV11-2; size: once; D: TRBD1; DNA: TGTGCCAGCAGCCGGGACAGGGAATATTCACCCCTCCACTTT; CDR3: CASSRDREYSPLHF
J: TRBJ1-6; V: TRBV28; size: NA; D: NA; DNA: TGTGCCAGCAGTTTGCGGACAGACTCCTATAATTCACCCCTCCACTTT; CDR3: CASSLRTDSYNSPLHF
J: TRBJ2-7; V: TRBV15; size: NA; D: NA; DNA: TGTGCCACCAGCGGGGCAGGGTGGTACGAGCAGTACTTC; CDR3: CATSGAGWYEQYF
J: TRBJ1-6; V: TRBV27; size: NA; D: NA; DNA: TGTGCCAGCAGTTGGTGGCAAGATAATTCACCCCTCCACTTT; CDR3: CASSWWQDNSPLHF
J: TRBJ1-4; V: TRBV7-2; size: NA; D: NA; DNA: TGTGCCAGCAGCTTAGCTGGCAGAAGAAATGAAAAACTGTTTTTT; CDR3: CASSLAGRRNEKLFF
J: TRBJ2-5; V: TRBV5-5; size: NA; D: NA; DNA: TGTGCCAGCAGCTTGGTAGCGGTGCAAGAGACCCAGTACTTC; CDR3: CASSLVAVQETQYF
J: TRBJ2-7; V: TRBV2; size: NA; D: TRBD1; DNA: TGTGCCAGCAGAATACACCGGGACAGATACGAGCAGTACTTC; CDR3: CASRIHRDRYEQYF
J: TRBJ1-5; V: TRBV12-3/TRBV12-4; size: NA; D: NA; DNA: TGTGCCAGCAGTTTGGCAGGCCAGCCCCAGCATTTT; CDR3: CASSLAGQPQHF
J: TRBJ2-5; V: TRBV9; size: once; D: NA; DNA: TGTGCCAGCAGCGGGGCCGGGGTTCAAGAGACCCAGTACTTC; CDR3: CASSGAGVQETQYF